Following are 3 T cell receptor beta chains from one sample sequenced in a study of blood T cell repertoires in COVID-19. The table came from immunoSEQ multiplex PCR; TCRdb's copy has only in-frame clones and leaves some out. Altogether around 250,000 clones are present, around nine tenths being singletons, with the ten largest covering under 2%. Sequencing was carried out using PBMCs or T cells enriched from blood (not recorded which). The receptors were sampled from a woman aged 50 to 60 who had recovered from COVID-19.

The V gene is TRBV9, the J gene TRBJ2-1, with D maybe TRBD2 (5 bases). V was trimmed by 0 bases and J by 8 bases, leaving 15 bases between them. The germline V gene encodes CDR1 SGDLS and CDR2 YYNGEE. This CDR3 spans 15 amino acids. CDR3 DNA sequence: TGTGCCAGCAGCGTAGGAGGGAGACACGCCGATGAGCAGTTCTTC. Translation gives CASSVGGRHADEQFF.

The V and J genes are TRBV27 and TRBJ1-6, with 9 bases that match TRBD1. This CDR3 has 14 residues. Germline assignment: CDR1 MNHEY and CDR2 SMNVEV (reference sequence). V shed 5 bases, J shed 16 bases, and the junction held 12 bases outside the gene matches. CDR3 in amino acids: CASSQGQGGIVLHF. CDR3 nucleotide sequence: TGTGCCAGCAGTCAGGGACAGGGCGGAATCGTACTCCACTTT.

The chain combines TRBV9 with TRBJ2-2; 12 bases fit TRBD2. Germline CDR1 reads SGDLS; CDR2 reads YYNGEE. The CDR3 extends over 17 amino acids. V gave up 0 bases and J gave up 4 bases; unmatched junction bases: 4. CDR3 DNA sequence: TGTGCCAGCAGCGTAGCTATGACTAGCGGGAGCACCGGGGAGCTGTTTTTT. It codes for CASSVAMTSGSTGELFF.